This entry describes one T cell receptor (beta chain). Its target is not known. The sample comes from a study of T cell repertoires in aging, cancer and after chemotherapy. TRB rearrangements spanning V, D and J were amplified using mixed TRB-A/B primers. MiXCR was run by TCRdb on the multiplex PCR reads, yielding one entry per CDR3 protein. The table includes fewer than 4,500 distinct CDR3 sequences, around 44% detected once. Amplification of TCR beta used genomic DNA extracted from peripheral blood. V gave up 1 base and J gave up 4 bases; unmatched junction bases: 4. The germline gives CDR1 SGHKS, CDR2 YYEKEE (reference sequence). The CDR3 sequence is 14 residues long. Study-level points and caveats: In cancer patients, declining TCR diversity with age involved lost richness and lost evenness. Untreated cancer patients had significantly lower blood TCR diversity than age-matched healthy donors. In each cancer cohort, median generation probability increased across chemotherapy, suggesting thymic output rebounded. No conclusions about immunological memory after chemotherapy can be drawn from the repertoire data.

The clonotype originates from a human donor with a solid tumor. The V call is TRBV5-5, the J call TRBJ2-7; the match to TRBD1 covers 8 bases. Sequenced input: blood. In nucleotides, the CDR3 is TGTGCCAGCAGCTTGATACAGGGGGGATACGAGCAGTACTTC. The encoded protein is CASSLIQGGYEQYF.